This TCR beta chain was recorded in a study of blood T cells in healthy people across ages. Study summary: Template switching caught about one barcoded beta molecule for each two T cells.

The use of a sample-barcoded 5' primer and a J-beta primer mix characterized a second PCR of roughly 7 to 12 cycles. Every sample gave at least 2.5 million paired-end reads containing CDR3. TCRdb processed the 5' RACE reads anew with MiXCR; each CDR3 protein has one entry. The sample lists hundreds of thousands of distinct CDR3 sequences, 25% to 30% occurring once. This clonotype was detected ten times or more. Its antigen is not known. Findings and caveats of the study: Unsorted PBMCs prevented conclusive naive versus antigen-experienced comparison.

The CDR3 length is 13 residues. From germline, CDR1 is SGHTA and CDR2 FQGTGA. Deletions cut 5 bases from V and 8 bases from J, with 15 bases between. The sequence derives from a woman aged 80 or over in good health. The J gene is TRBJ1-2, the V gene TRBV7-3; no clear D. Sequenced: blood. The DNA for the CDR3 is TGTGCCAGCAGCGACCGGGCCGTCGGGGGCTACACCTTC. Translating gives CASSDRAVGGYTF.